One and the same sample provided the 29 T cell receptor beta chains below, sequenced in a study of T-cell reconstitution after alpha-beta-depleted transplantation in children. Preparation of the TCRbeta library used unique molecular identifiers. TCRdb re-called the PCR reads with MiXCR, one entry per CDR3 protein. The data show 350,000 to 400,000 distinct CDR3 sequences, roughly 20% seen once. This specimen consisted of PBMCs from the stem cell graft donor, obtained from the stem cell graft. These receptors were obtained from a human donor who donated a stem cell graft to a child with acute myeloid leukemia.

The chain is built from TRBV4-2 and TRBJ1-1, with D perhaps TRBD1 (5 bases). CDR1 LGHNA and CDR2 YNFKEQ come from the germline V gene. CDR3 length: 16 amino acids. V was trimmed by 1 base and J by 2 bases, leaving 14 bases between them. The CDR3 reads CASSQAYFGGNTEAFF. In DNA, the CDR3 is TGTGCCAGCAGCCAAGCTTACTTCGGGGGAAACACTGAAGCTTTCTTT.

V usage is TRBV4-1 and J usage is TRBJ2-1; D gene uncertain. The V and J ends lost 1 base and 10 bases respectively, with 17 bases between them. The length of the CDR3 is 15 residues. Per the germline V gene, CDR1 is MGHRA and CDR2 is YSYEKL. CDR3 sequence reads: CASSQAVDQLPEQFF. CDR3 in DNA: TGCGCCAGCAGCCAAGCGGTGGATCAGTTACCAGAGCAGTTCTTC.

Only a few counts were recorded for this clonotype. The V and J genes are TRBV4-1 and TRBJ1-5; D unclear. The germline CDR1 and CDR2 sequences are MGHRA and YSYEKL. V lost 4 bases and J 3 bases, leaving 10 bases between the germline ends. This CDR3 comprises 14 residues. In DNA, the CDR3 is TGCGCCAGCAGCCTCAGCGGCCACAATCAGCCCCAGCATTTT. It yields the protein CASSLSGHNQPQHF.

This clonotype was counted between two and nine times. The chain has TRBV4-1 and TRBJ2-1; 9 bases map to TRBD2. Unmatched junction bases numbered 7, after V lost 1 base and J lost 9 bases. The CDR3 consists of 15 residues. Germline CDR1 reads MGHRA; CDR2 reads YSYEKL. The CDR3 here is CASSQVGTSMAEQFF. In nucleotides, the CDR3 is TGCGCCAGCAGCCAAGTTGGGACTAGCATGGCTGAGCAGTTCTTC.

The sample holds a few counts of this clonotype. The chain couples TRBV20-1 to TRBJ2-2; D may correspond to TRBD1 or TRBD2 (5 bases each). CDR1 and CDR2 (germline): DFQATT, SNEGSKA (reference sequence). CDR3 length equals 15 residues. Trimming cost V 4 bases and J 0 bases, with 12 bases left between them. The CDR3 nucleotides read TGCAGTGCTACGGGACGGAAGGCGAACACCGGGGAGCTGTTTTTT. Translated, it gives CSATGRKANTGELFF.

The CDR3 DNA sequence: TGCGCCAGCAGCCAAGAGGCTAGCGGGAGTTTGTACGAGCAGTACTTC. It yields the protein CASSQEASGSLYEQYF. V and J are TRBV4-1 and TRBJ2-7, with 10 bases identical to TRBD2. Germline V gene lookup returns CDR1 MGHRA and CDR2 YSYEKL. V shed 0 bases and J 4 bases; nucleotides not matched to a gene: 6. The CDR3 is 16 residues long.

J is TRBJ2-7 and V is TRBV28; 7 bases are shared with TRBD2. The CDR3 spans 15 residues. Germline CDR1 MDHEN, CDR2 SYDVKM. With V trimmed by 3 bases and J by 3 bases, 8 bases remained unmatched. The CDR3 nucleotides are TGTGCCAGCAGTTTCGGTCGGACTAGGGTCTACGAGCAGTACTTC. Translating it yields CASSFGRTRVYEQYF.

The J gene is TRBJ2-7, the V gene TRBV9; 7 bases align to TRBD2. CDR1 and CDR2 from the germline V gene are SGDLS and YYNGEE. The CDR3 consists of 14 residues. Trimming removed 3 bases from V and 4 bases from J; junction bases left unmatched: 7. CDR3 residues: CASSASGTTYEQYF. The CDR3 bases are TGTGCCAGCAGCGCCTCCGGGACTACTTACGAGCAGTACTTC.

This clonotype was found many times. The gene calls are TRBV20-1 and TRBJ2-7; 10 bases match TRBD1. This CDR3 contains 15 residues. The germline V gene has CDR1 DFQATT and CDR2 SNEGSKA (reference sequence). The V and J ends lost 6 bases and 9 bases, in that order; junction bases with no gene match: 17. CDR3 nucleotide sequence: TGCAGTGCCCCCATAGGGGGGACAGGGGACCGGGGGCAGTACTTC. Translating gives CSAPIGGTGDRGQYF.

This clonotype was recorded a few times. For the CDR3, the DNA is TGCAGTGCTAGGGGTGACAATTCCTACAATGAGCAGTTCTTC. Its translation: CSARGDNSYNEQFF. The chain combines TRBV20-1 with TRBJ2-1; no clear D gene. CDR1 is DFQATT, CDR2 SNEGSKA, per germline (reference sequence). V was trimmed by 3 bases and J by 1 base, leaving 10 bases between them. The CDR3 runs 14 residues.

V and J are TRBV28 and TRBJ1-2, with 8 bases that match TRBD1. Trimming took 4 bases from V and 4 from J; bases not matched to a gene: 8. Germline V gene sequence: CDR1 MDHEN, CDR2 SYDVKM. This CDR3 is 15 amino acids long. CDR3 residues: CASSSPTGGVYGYTF. CDR3 bases: TGTGCCAGCAGTTCACCTACAGGGGGAGTCTATGGCTACACCTTC.

This clonotype was seen many times. This CDR3 is CSVVLFSFEQFF. The CDR3 DNA sequence: TGCAGCGTTGTCTTATTCAGTTTTGAGCAGTTCTTC. This chain uses TRBV29-1 with TRBJ2-1; D is unclear. Germline V CDR1 and CDR2: SQVTM, ANQGSEA. The V gene lost 4 bases and the J gene lost 9 bases, with 13 bases spanning the gap. This CDR3 is 12 amino acids long.

The chain carries TRBV7-9 and TRBJ2-5, with D hard to call. The CDR3 has 15 amino acids. V gave up 1 base and J gave up 2 bases, with 11 bases separating them. Germline assignment: CDR1 SEHNR and CDR2 FQNEAQ (reference sequence). This CDR3 is CASSLGGIPQETQYF. The CDR3 DNA reads as TGTGCCAGCAGCTTAGGTGGGATTCCTCAAGAGACCCAGTACTTC. The whole variable domain, remainder taken from reference TRBV7-9 and TRBJ2-5, is DTGVSQNPRHKITKRGQNVTFRCDPISEHNRLYWYRQTLGQGPEFLTYFQNEAQLEKSRLLSDRFSAERPKGSFSTLEIQRTEQGDSAMYLCASSLGGIPQETQYFGPGTRLLVL.

In this sample, this clonotype turned up a few times. The rearrangement joins TRBV18 to TRBJ2-7; D possibly matches TRBD1 or TRBD2 (7 bases each). V lost 5 bases to trimming and J lost 3 bases, with 11 bases between them. Germline V gene sequence: CDR1 KGHSH, CDR2 LQKENI. This CDR3 is built from 13 residues. DNA for the CDR3: TGTGCCAGCTCATCAGGGGGGGACTACGAGCAGTACTTC. Its translation is CASSSGGDYEQYF. The whole variable domain, filled in from reference TRBV18 and TRBJ2-7, reads NAGVMQNPRHLVRRRGQEARLRCSPMKGHSHVYWYRQLPEEGLKFMVYLQKENIIDESGMPKERFSAEFPKEGPSILRIQQVVRGDSAAYFCASSSGGDYEQYFGPGTRLTVT.

The J gene is TRBJ1-2, the V gene TRBV20-1; D call uncertain. The CDR3 consists of 11 residues. Per germline, CDR1 DFQATT and CDR2 SNEGSKA (reference sequence). Trimming left V 0 bases short and J 7 bases short, with 6 bases between. CDR3 sequence reads: CSAREGGGYTF. CDR3 in DNA: TGCAGTGCTAGAGAGGGAGGTGGCTACACCTTC.

The chain combines TRBV28 with TRBJ2-7; 8 nucleotides agree with TRBD2. CDR3 length: 15 amino acids. Losses at the gene ends were 5 bases for V and 0 bases for J; bases not matched to a gene: 6. Germline CDR1 reads MDHEN; CDR2 reads SYDVKM. The CDR3 spells CASSPGGAHSYEQYF. CDR3 coding DNA: TGTGCCAGCAGTCCCGGGGGGGCCCACTCCTACGAGCAGTACTTC.

The J gene is TRBJ2-2, the V gene TRBV20-1, with D possibly matching TRBD2 (7 bases). V was trimmed by 8 bases and J by 3 bases, leaving 16 bases between them. CDR1 and CDR2 (germline): DFQATT, SNEGSKA (reference sequence). The CDR3 length is 14 residues. The CDR3: CSFQGRGDTGELFF. Written as DNA, the CDR3 is TGCAGTTTTCAGGGGAGGGGGGACACCGGGGAGCTGTTTTTT.

The chain combines TRBV28 with TRBJ2-7, with D perhaps given as TRBD1 or TRBD2 (5 bases each). CDR1 and CDR2 (germline): MDHEN, SYDVKM. This CDR3 is built from 15 residues. V lost 4 bases and J 0 bases, leaving 13 bases between the germline ends. This chain's CDR3 is CASSWDRFYSYEQYF. CDR3 DNA sequence: TGTGCCAGCAGTTGGGACCGATTTTACTCCTACGAGCAGTACTTC.

The V and J genes are TRBV5-1 and TRBJ2-7, with D tentatively TRBD1 (6 bases). The V gene's germline CDR1 is SGHRS and CDR2 YFSETQ. V lost 2 bases and J lost 0, with 12 bases in between. This CDR3 has 15 residues. CDR3 in amino acids: CASSLTGLSSYEQYF. CDR3 sequence (DNA): TGCGCCAGCAGCTTAACAGGGTTAAGCTCCTACGAGCAGTACTTC.

Only a few counts were recorded for this clonotype. The rearrangement joins TRBV28 to TRBJ1-1, with unresolved D. The CDR3 length is 16 residues. Germline V gene sequence: CDR1 MDHEN, CDR2 SYDVKM. V was trimmed by 3 bases and J by 1 base, leaving 15 bases between them. CDR3 nucleotides: TGTGCCAGCAGTTTTCAGCCTGCAAGAACGAACACTGAAGCTTTCTTT. This codes for CASSFQPARTNTEAFF.

Only a few counts were recorded for this clonotype. CDR3 residues: CASSPRNEQYF. CDR3 DNA sequence: TGTGCCAGCAGCCCACGCAACGAGCAGTACTTC. The chain recombines TRBV3-1 with TRBJ2-7, with D unclear. The CDR3 runs to 11 residues. V was cut by 4 bases and J by 5 bases, with 6 bases left in between. Germline V gene sequence: CDR1 LGHDT, CDR2 YNNKEL (reference sequence).

The J gene is TRBJ2-1, the V gene TRBV9, with a weak D call TRBD2 (5 bases). V was pared by 0 bases and J by 7 bases, with 11 bases between. Germline-derived CDR1 and CDR2 are SGDLS and YYNGEE. The CDR3 has 14 amino acids. The CDR3 here is CASSVGTRWNEQFF. In nucleotides, the CDR3 is TGTGCCAGCAGCGTAGGTACTAGATGGAATGAGCAGTTCTTC.

This clonotype appeared a few times. The rearrangement links TRBV11-2 to TRBJ2-1; 8 bases map to TRBD2. The CDR3 contains 16 residues. Germline CDR1 is SGHAT and CDR2 is FQNNGV. V lost 4 bases and J lost 1; bases outside the gene matches: 6. The DNA of the CDR3 is TGTGCCAGCAGCTATAGCGGGACTAGATCCTACAATGAGCAGTTCTTC. Protein product: CASSYSGTRSYNEQFF.

V gene TRBV6-5 combines with J gene TRBJ2-5; D may correspond to TRBD1 or TRBD2 (5 bases each). The V gene's germline CDR1 is MNHEY and CDR2 SVGAGI. CDR3 length: 18 residues. V lost 5 bases to trimming and J lost 2 bases, with 24 bases between them. The CDR3 region is CASSTLVGSPRGQETQYF. The CDR3 nucleotides read TGTGCCAGCAGTACCCTAGTAGGTAGCCCGAGGGGACAAGAGACCCAGTACTTC.

This clonotype was seen a handful of times. This chain links TRBV28 with TRBJ2-7; D might be TRBD2 (5 bases). Germline V gene lookup returns CDR1 MDHEN and CDR2 SYDVKM. The CDR3 runs 13 residues. The V and J ends lost 8 bases and 4 bases respectively, with 15 bases between them. The CDR3 nucleotides are TGTGCCAGCGGCGAAATGGACTCATACGAGCAGTACTTC. It specifies CASGEMDSYEQYF.

This clonotype was detected only a few times. The CDR3 DNA follows: TGTGCCAGCAGGATACAGGGTACGAACACTGAAGCTTTCTTT. Amino acid sequence: CASRIQGTNTEAFF. This rearrangement joins TRBV12-3 or TRBV12-4 to TRBJ1-1; D may be TRBD1 (6 bases). Trimming stripped 6 bases from V and 1 base from J, with 12 bases between. The CDR3 loop spans 14 amino acids.

The rearrangement uses TRBV6-1 and TRBJ2-7, with D possibly TRBD1 on 6 matching bases. The V gene lost 4 bases and the J gene lost 0 bases, with 13 bases spanning the gap. The CDR3 contains 15 residues. The germline V gene has CDR1 MNHNS and CDR2 SASEGT. The CDR3 spells CASSARPDSSYEQYF. In nucleotides, the CDR3 is TGTGCCAGCAGTGCCCGTCCGGACAGCTCCTACGAGCAGTACTTC.

The V and J genes are TRBV12-3 or TRBV12-4 and TRBJ2-4, with 7 bases identical to TRBD2. CDR3 length equals 12 residues. After removal of 4 bases from V and 11 bases from J, the junction contained 5 bases not matched to a gene. The CDR3: CASSSGLDLQYF. CDR3 bases: TGTGCCAGCAGTTCCGGACTAGACCTTCAGTACTTC.

This clonotype was detected a few times. The chain combines TRBV9 with TRBJ2-1; 9 bases are a match to TRBD2. V shed 0 bases and J 0 bases; nucleotides not matched to a gene: 16. In germline, CDR1 is SGDLS, CDR2 YYNGEE. This CDR3 is 21 amino acids long. The CDR3, as DNA: TGTGCCAGCAGCGTAGAGGTCTCGGGGCTAGCGGGACCCCTCTCCTACAATGAGCAGTTCTTC. Translation gives CASSVEVSGLAGPLSYNEQFF. Full variable domain (rest looked up from reference TRBV9 and TRBJ2-1): DSGVTQTPKHLITATGQRVTLRCSPRSGDLSVYWYQQSLDQGLQFLIQYYNGEERAKGNILERFSAQQFPDLHSELNLSSLELGDSALYFCASSVEVSGLAGPLSYNEQFFGPGTRLTVL.